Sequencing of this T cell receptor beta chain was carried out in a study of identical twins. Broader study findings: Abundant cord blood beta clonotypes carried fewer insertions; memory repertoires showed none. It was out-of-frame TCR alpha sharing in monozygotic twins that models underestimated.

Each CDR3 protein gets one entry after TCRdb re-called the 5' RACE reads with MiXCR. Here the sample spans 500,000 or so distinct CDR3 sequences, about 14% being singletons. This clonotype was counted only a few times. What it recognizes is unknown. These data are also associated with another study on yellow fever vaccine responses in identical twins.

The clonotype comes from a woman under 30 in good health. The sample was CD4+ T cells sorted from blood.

DNA for the CDR3: TGCGCCAGCAGAAGGGTAAAGGGCCTTCCCCTACCCGATACGCAGTATTTT. Translation gives CASRRVKGLPLPDTQYF. V and J are TRBV5-1 and TRBJ2-3; unclear D gene. V was clipped by 5 bases and J by 6 bases, with 25 bases between them. CDR1 is SGHRS, CDR2 YFSETQ, per germline. The length of the CDR3 is 17 residues.